This TCR beta chain originates from a study of fetal regulatory T cell absence and autoimmunity. Overall study context: The IPEX patients lacked clinical diabetes but had exocrine pancreas autoimmunity. General study points: TRB gene family usage was broadly similar in cord blood and pancreas.

As to this clone: Its antigen is currently unknown.

The assay was run at survey level. Sequenced by immunoSEQ multiplex PCR; TCRdb stores in-frame clones only, minus some. The sample comprises roughly 95,000 clones, 60% to 80% of which are singletons, and about 2.1% rests with the top ten. The ends were cut back, 0 bases at V and 12 bases at J, with 8 bases in the middle. The CDR3 has 11 amino acids. Germline-derived CDR1 and CDR2 are MNHNS and SASEGT. The material sequenced was pancreas tissue. The clonotype was recovered from a male donor with IPEX syndrome. The V and J genes are TRBV6-1 and TRBJ1-2; D is ambiguous. Written as DNA, the CDR3 is TGTGCCAGCAGTGAAGCTGCGGGCCACACCTTC. Encoded protein: CASSEAAGHTF.